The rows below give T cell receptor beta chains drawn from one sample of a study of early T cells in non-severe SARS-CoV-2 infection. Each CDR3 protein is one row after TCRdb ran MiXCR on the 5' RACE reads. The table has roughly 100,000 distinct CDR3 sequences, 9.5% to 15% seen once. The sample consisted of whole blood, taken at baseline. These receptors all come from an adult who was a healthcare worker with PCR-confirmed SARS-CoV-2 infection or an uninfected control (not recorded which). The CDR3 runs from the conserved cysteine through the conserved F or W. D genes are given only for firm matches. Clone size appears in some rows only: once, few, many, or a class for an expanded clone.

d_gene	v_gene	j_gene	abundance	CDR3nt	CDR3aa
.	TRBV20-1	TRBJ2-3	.	TGCAGTGCTAGAGATCTCGAGGTTGGGGGGGGCCTGTATACGCAGTATTTT	CSARDLEVGGGLYTQYF
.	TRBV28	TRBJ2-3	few	TGTGCCAGCAGCTCCCAGGTGGTTACAGATACGCAGTATTTT	CASSSQVVTDTQYF
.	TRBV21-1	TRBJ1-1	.	TGTGCCAGCAGCAAAGATGGGGGCAGTAACGGCGGGACTGAAGCTTTCTTT	CASSKDGGSNGGTEAFF
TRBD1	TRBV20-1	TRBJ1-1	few	TGCAGTGCCAACCAGGGGGGGTTCACTGAAGCTTTCTTT	CSANQGGFTEAFF
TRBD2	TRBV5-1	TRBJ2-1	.	TGCGCCAGCAGCCGAATAGAAGCGGGAGCGGCCGATGAGCAGTTCTTC	CASSRIEAGAADEQFF
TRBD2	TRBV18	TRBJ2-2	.	TGTGCCAGCTCACCAAGACTAGCGGCCAACACCGGGGAGCTGTTTTTT	CASSPRLAANTGELFF
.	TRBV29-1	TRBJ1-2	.	TGCGGAGGACGGAACGCTAACTATGGCTACACCTTC	CGGRNANYGYTF
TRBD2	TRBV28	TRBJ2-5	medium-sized	TGTGCCAGCAGTGGATTCGGGGGGAAAGAGACCCAGTACTTC	CASSGFGGKETQYF
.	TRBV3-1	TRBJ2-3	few	TGTGCCAGCAGCCAAGATGAGGCGGCCCGGGGTAATTCTTACACAGATACGCAGTATTTT	CASSQDEAARGNSYTDTQYF
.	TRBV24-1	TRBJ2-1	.	TGTGCCACCAGTGATTTCAACGTTGTGGCCTACAATGAGCAGTTCTTC	CATSDFNVVAYNEQFF
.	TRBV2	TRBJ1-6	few	TGTGCCAGCAGTGATAGCGGCACCCTCCACTTT	CASSDSGTLHF
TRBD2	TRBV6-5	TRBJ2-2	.	TGTGCCAGCAGTTACGGGCGGGAGGGCCGAGTCGGGGAGCTGTTTTTT	CASSYGREGRVGELFF
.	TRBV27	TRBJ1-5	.	TGTGCCAGCAGTTTACTAGGAGGCAATCAGCCCCAGCATTTT	CASSLLGGNQPQHF
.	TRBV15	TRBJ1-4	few	TGTGCCACCAGCAGACCCAGTGGGGGTGAACTGTTTTTT	CATSRPSGGELFF
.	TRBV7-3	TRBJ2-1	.	TGTGCCAGCAGCTTAAGGGGACCCGGTGAGCAGTTCTTC	CASSLRGPGEQFF
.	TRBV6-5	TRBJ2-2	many	TGTGCCAGCAGTTACTCGAGGGGGGCCGGGGAGCTGTTTTTT	CASSYSRGAGELFF
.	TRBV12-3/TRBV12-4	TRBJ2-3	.	TGTGCCAGCAGAGGGGGGTCCGCAGATACGCAGTATTTT	CASRGGSADTQYF
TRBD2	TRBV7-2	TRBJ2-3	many	TGTGCCAGCAGCTCCCACCGGCCCTCACTAGCGGGGGACAATACGCAGTATTTT	CASSSHRPSLAGDNTQYF
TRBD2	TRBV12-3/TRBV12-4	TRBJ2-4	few	TGTGCCAGCAGCCCCAGGGAGGGCAAGTCCAAAAACATTCAGTACTTC	CASSPREGKSKNIQYF
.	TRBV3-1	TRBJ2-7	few	TGTGCCAGCAGCCAAGTCGACGGCTACGAGCAGTACTTC	CASSQVDGYEQYF
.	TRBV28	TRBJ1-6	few	TGTGCCAGCAGTTTTAAGGCCGGTCAATCACCCCTCCACTTT	CASSFKAGQSPLHF
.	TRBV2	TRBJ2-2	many	TGTGCGTTAAGGTCTGACGCGAACACCGGGGAGCTGTTTTTT	CALRSDANTGELFF
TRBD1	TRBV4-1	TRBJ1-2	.	TGCGCCAGCAGCCAGACAGGGCCCCCGGACAACTATGGCTACACCTTC	CASSQTGPPDNYGYTF
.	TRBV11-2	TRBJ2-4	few	TGTGCCAGCAGCTTAGATCTCCAGTCCAAAAACATTCAGTACTTC	CASSLDLQSKNIQYF
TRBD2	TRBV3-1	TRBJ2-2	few	TGTGCCAGCAGCCAGGAAAGCGGGGGGGTTTACACCGGGGAGCTGTTTTTT	CASSQESGGVYTGELFF
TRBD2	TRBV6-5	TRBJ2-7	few	TGTGCCAGCAGTCCGGGACTAGCGGAGAGGGCCGAGCAGTACTTC	CASSPGLAERAEQYF
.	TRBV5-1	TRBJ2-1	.	TGCGCCAGCAGCTTGGGTCCCGCCTCCCCCGAGCAGTTCTTC	CASSLGPASPEQFF
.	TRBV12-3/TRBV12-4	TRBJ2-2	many	TGTGCCAGCAGTCCCTCGGGGGCCGGGGAGCTGTTTTTT	CASSPSGAGELFF
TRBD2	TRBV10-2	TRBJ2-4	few	TGCGCCAGCACCTTGGGACTAGCGGGACGGAAAAACATTCAGTACTTC	CASTLGLAGRKNIQYF
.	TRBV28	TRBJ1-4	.	TGTGCCAGCAGGCCAGGGATTCGGAATGAAAAACTGTTTTTT	CASRPGIRNEKLFF
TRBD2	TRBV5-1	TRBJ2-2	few	TGCGCCAGCAGCTCGGGACTAGCTTTCCGCACCGGGGAGCTGTTTTTT	CASSSGLAFRTGELFF
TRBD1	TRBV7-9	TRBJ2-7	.	TGTGCCAGCAGCACCCGGGACAGGAGCTCCTACGAGCAGTACTTC	CASSTRDRSSYEQYF
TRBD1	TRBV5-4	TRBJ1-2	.	TGTGCCAGCAGCTTGGCGCGACAGGGTCATGGCTACACCTTC	CASSLARQGHGYTF
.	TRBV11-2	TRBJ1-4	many	TGTGCCAGCAGCTCTCCCCTTAATGAAAAACTGTTTTTT	CASSSPLNEKLFF
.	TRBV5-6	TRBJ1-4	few	TGTGCCAGCAGCTTGGGGCGGGGTACTAATGAAAAACTGTTTTTT	CASSLGRGTNEKLFF
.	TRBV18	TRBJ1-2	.	TGTGCCAGCTCGGAAACGACAGCTAACTATGGCTACACCTTC	CASSETTANYGYTF
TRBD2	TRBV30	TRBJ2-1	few	TGTGCCTGGAGTGTCACGGGGGGTTACAATGAGCAGTTCTTC	CAWSVTGGYNEQFF
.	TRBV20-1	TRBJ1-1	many	TGCAGTGCTAGAGTAAGGTCTCTGAACACTGAAGCTTTCTTT	CSARVRSLNTEAFF
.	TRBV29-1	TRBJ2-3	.	TGCAGCGGGGGCCTCGCGACGACAGATACGCAGTATTTT	CSGGLATTDTQYF
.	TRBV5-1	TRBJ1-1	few	TGCGCCAGCGGGGTGACAGCGATGAACACTGAAGCTTTCTTT	CASGVTAMNTEAFF
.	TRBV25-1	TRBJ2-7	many	TGTGCCAGTGCTGCAGGTGGGACCTACGAGCAGTACTTC	CASAAGGTYEQYF